Listed here are 29 T cell receptor beta chains from one sample, sequenced in a study of response to subunit inactivated influenza vaccine. TCRdb processed the RT-PCR reads anew with MiXCR; each CDR3 protein has one entry. The data show around 520,000 distinct CDR3 sequences, roughly 10% seen once. Sequencing used PBMCs from blood, obtained on the day of vaccination. The source is a man aged 45-65 years who received an inactivated influenza vaccine.

This clonotype was recorded a few times. The chain uses TRBV7-2 and TRBJ1-1, with D unresolved. Trimming removed 3 bases from V and 3 bases from J, with 8 bases in between. In germline, CDR1 is SGHTA, CDR2 FQGNSA. This CDR3 comprises 13 residues. CDR3 sequence: CASSFKGDTEAFF. The DNA for the CDR3 is TGTGCCAGCAGCTTCAAAGGTGACACTGAAGCTTTCTTT.

The rearrangement links TRBV5-1 to TRBJ1-5, with 7 bases aligning to TRBD1. The V and J ends lost 0 bases and 4 bases, in that order; junction bases with no gene match: 10. The CDR3 runs 17 residues. Germline CDR1 SGHRS, CDR2 YFSETQ. The CDR3 sequence: CASSLVRWTGKNQPQHF. CDR3 nucleotides: TGCGCCAGCAGCTTGGTTCGCTGGACAGGAAAAAATCAGCCCCAGCATTTT.

This sequence joins TRBV24-1 and TRBJ2-6, with D hard to call. V dropped 4 bases and J dropped 0 bases, with 0 bases sitting between them. Per the germline V gene, CDR1 is KGHDR and CDR2 is SFDVKD. CDR3 length equals 13 residues. CDR3 nucleotide sequence: TGTGCCACCAGTGACTCTGGGGCCAACGTCCTGACTTTC. It is translated as CATSDSGANVLTF.

This clonotype has more than one count but fewer than ten. As DNA, the CDR3 is TGTGCCAGCAGCTCCGGACTAGCGGTCGAGACCCAGTACTTC. Amino acids: CASSSGLAVETQYF. The genes are TRBV7-2 and TRBJ2-5; 10 bases fit TRBD2. From germline, CDR1 is SGHTA and CDR2 FQGNSA. The CDR3 is 14 amino acids. V dropped 4 bases and J dropped 5; count of bases not matched to a gene: 4.

Only a few counts were recorded for this clonotype. V and J are TRBV4-1 and TRBJ2-7; D unclear. Trimming cost V 0 bases and J 3 bases, with 15 bases left between them. The germline V gene encodes CDR1 MGHRA and CDR2 YSYEKL. The length of the CDR3 is 16 residues. The CDR3 loop is CASSQDMGSWGYEQYF. The CDR3 nucleotides are TGCGCCAGCAGCCAAGATATGGGCAGTTGGGGCTACGAGCAGTACTTC.

This chain connects TRBV11-3 to TRBJ2-3, with a tentative D call TRBD2 (6 bases). CDR3 length: 14 residues. From germline, CDR1 is SGHNT and CDR2 YENEEA. Between the trimmed V and J ends, which lost 2 bases and 4 bases, there was a span of 10 bases. CDR3: CASSLSGTADTQYF. The DNA for the CDR3 is TGTGCCAGCAGCTTATCGGGGACTGCAGATACGCAGTATTTT.

This clonotype was seen a handful of times. A junction boundary mismatches the germline segment, possibly from a read error. The CDR3 sequence is CASSTDSYEQYF. The CDR3 DNA follows: TGTGCCAGCAGCACGGACAGTTACGAGCAGTACTTC. The gene calls are TRBV5-1 and TRBJ2-7; D might be TRBD1 (6 bases). Looked up from germline, CDR1 is SGHRS and CDR2 is YFSETQ. The CDR3 length is 12 residues.

The J gene is TRBJ2-5, the V gene TRBV7-2; D gene uncertain. CDR1 and CDR2 (germline): SGHTA, FQGNSA. V was cut by 0 bases and J by 3 bases, with 8 bases left in between. The CDR3 runs to 14 residues. Here the CDR3 DNA reads TGTGCCAGCAGCTTAGCGAACGTCAAAGAGACCCAGTACTTC. Protein: CASSLANVKETQYF.

The chain uses TRBV20-1 and TRBJ1-5; D remains unclear. There are 12 residues in the CDR3. Trimming took off 0 bases at V and 7 bases at J, with 7 bases between the two ends. CDR1 and CDR2 from the germline V gene are DFQATT and SNEGSKA (reference sequence). The CDR3 reads CSAREPGQPQHF. The CDR3 DNA is TGCAGTGCTAGAGAACCGGGCCAGCCCCAGCATTTT.

The V gene is TRBV4-3, the J gene TRBJ2-5; possible D gene TRBD1, 5 bases. V gave up 3 bases and J gave up 4 bases, with 18 bases separating them. The CDR3 contains 16 residues. Germline CDR1 reads LGHNA; CDR2 reads YSLEER. This CDR3 reads CASSQVLGAQRETQYF. CDR3 bases: TGCGCCAGCAGCCAGGTGCTAGGGGCGCAGAGAGAGACCCAGTACTTC.

The V gene is TRBV20-1, the J gene TRBJ1-1, with a tentative D call TRBD1 (6 bases). The V end lost 0 bases, the J end lost 4 bases, and 15 bases lay between the germline ends. This CDR3 spans 15 amino acids. CDR1 is DFQATT and CDR2 is SNEGSKA in the germline V gene (reference sequence). The CDR3 loop reads CSARDRGGPGTEAFF. The CDR3 DNA reads TGCAGTGCTAGAGATCGAGGGGGGCCGGGCACTGAAGCTTTCTTT.

This clonotype has ten or more counts. The chain recombines TRBV5-1 with TRBJ2-7; D possibly corresponds to TRBD1 (6 bases). There are 14 residues in the CDR3. Germline lookup yields CDR1 SGHRS and CDR2 YFSETQ. V was pared by 1 base and J by 5 bases, with 13 bases between. This CDR3 reads CASSLQTGRNEQYF. The CDR3 nucleotides read TGCGCCAGCAGCTTGCAAACAGGGAGAAACGAGCAGTACTTC.

There are many counts of this clonotype. The chain is built from TRBV15 and TRBJ2-7, with D uncertain. CDR1 and CDR2 from the germline V gene are LNHNV and YYDKDF (reference sequence). The CDR3 is 12 residues long. Trimming took 1 base from V and 3 from J, leaving 4 bases between them. This CDR3 reads CATSRGSYEQYF. The CDR3 DNA follows: TGTGCCACCAGCAGAGGTAGCTACGAGCAGTACTTC.

This clonotype turned up a few times. This chain connects TRBV5-1 to TRBJ2-5, with a tentative D call TRBD2 (5 bases). The germline gives CDR1 SGHRS, CDR2 YFSETQ. The CDR3 is made up of 14 amino acids. V was shortened by 0 bases and J by 3 bases, with 9 bases between the two germline ends. This chain's CDR3 is CASSLAVGKETQYF. As DNA, the CDR3 is TGCGCCAGCAGCTTGGCCGTCGGGAAAGAGACCCAGTACTTC.

This clonotype was detected once. The chain recombines TRBV3-1 with TRBJ2-1; 9 bases are a match to TRBD2. CDR1 is LGHDT and CDR2 is YNNKEL in the germline V gene (reference sequence). The junction had 15 bases not matched to a gene; V was cut back by 0 bases and J by 3 bases. This CDR3 has 20 residues. DNA of the CDR3: TGTGCCAGCAGCCAAGATATTTTAGCGGGGGTACCCCCCGTCTACAATGAGCAGTTCTTC. Amino acid sequence: CASSQDILAGVPPVYNEQFF.

The chain couples TRBV18 to TRBJ2-3; 8 bases fit TRBD1. CDR1 is KGHSH and CDR2 is LQKENI in the germline V gene. CDR3 length: 17 amino acids. V dropped 5 bases and J dropped 4; count of bases not matched to a gene: 14. Here the CDR3 DNA reads TGTGCCAGCTCAAGGACCTCCGGGACAGGTGGCGCAGATACGCAGTATTTT. Amino acids: CASSRTSGTGGADTQYF.

In this sample, this clonotype turned up a few times. The chain carries TRBV5-1 and TRBJ2-3; 11 bases are shared with TRBD2. Germline V gene lookup returns CDR1 SGHRS and CDR2 YFSETQ. This CDR3 is 16 amino acids long. With 0 bases clipped from V and 4 bases from J, the junction kept 4 bases outside the gene matches. The CDR3 nucleotides are TGCGCCAGCAGCTTGGTGACTAGCGGGGACTCAGATACGCAGTATTTT. Translating it yields CASSLVTSGDSDTQYF.

This clonotype was found a few times. CDR3 sequence: CSALRVGEQFF. The CDR3 DNA is TGCAGTGCTTTAAGGGTTGGTGAGCAGTTCTTC. V gene TRBV20-1 combines with J gene TRBJ2-1, with unresolved D. The V end was cut by 5 bases, the J end by 9 bases, with 11 bases between. The CDR3 runs 11 residues. Germline CDR1 reads DFQATT; CDR2 reads SNEGSKA (reference sequence).

A few counts support this clonotype. The gene calls are TRBV7-9 and TRBJ2-7; perhaps D is TRBD1 or TRBD2 (5 bases each). The CDR3 is made up of 14 amino acids. Trimming removed 5 bases at V and 7 bases at J, with 18 bases between. CDR1 SEHNR and CDR2 FQNEAQ come from the germline V gene (reference sequence). The CDR3 loop reads CASSPGAFRSEQYF. The CDR3 DNA follows: TGTGCCAGCAGCCCCGGGGCGTTCCGGAGTGAGCAGTACTTC.

The chain is built from TRBV6-6 and TRBJ2-1; D is possibly TRBD2 (5 bases). The CDR3 consists of 12 residues. Between the trimmed V and J ends, which lost 5 bases and 9 bases, there was a span of 11 bases. Germline-derived CDR1 and CDR2 are MNHNY and SVGAGI (reference sequence). The CDR3 DNA reads TGTGCCAGCAGTCTCTCTAGCCTTGAGCAGTTCTTC. It specifies CASSLSSLEQFF.

For this clonotype: The CDR3 does not end in the conserved phenylalanine or tryptophan, so this is likely a read error. The CDR3 sequence: CASSLKTWTYEQYS. CDR3 DNA sequence: TGTGCCAGCAGTCTAAAGACATGGACCTACGAGCAGTACTCC. V is TRBV6-2 or TRBV6-3 and J is TRBJ2-7; D not resolved. Germline CDR1 reads MNHEY; CDR2 reads SVGEGT. V was pared by 5 bases and J by 2 bases, with 13 bases between. This CDR3 region has 14 residues.

This clonotype showed up just a few times. The rearrangement uses TRBV3-1 and TRBJ1-2, with 7 bases fitting TRBD1. Looked up from germline, CDR1 is LGHDT and CDR2 is YNNKEL (reference sequence). This CDR3 is built from 15 residues. The V and J ends lost 2 bases and 4 bases, in that order; junction bases with no gene match: 7. The CDR3 DNA is TGTGCCAGCAGCCAATCCGTAGGGACAGCCTATGGCTACACCTTC. Protein sequence: CASSQSVGTAYGYTF.

This clonotype was seen only a few times. CDR3: CASSSRTGVRAGELFF. In nucleotides, the CDR3 is TGTGCCAGCAGCTCCCGGACTGGGGTGAGGGCCGGGGAGCTGTTTTTT. V is TRBV9 and J is TRBJ2-2; possibly TRBD2 for D (5 bases). The CDR3 runs 16 residues. Per germline, CDR1 SGDLS and CDR2 YYNGEE. Trimming removed 4 bases at V and 6 bases at J, with 19 bases between. The full variable domain, completed using reference TRBV9 and TRBJ2-2, is DSGVTQTPKHLITATGQRVTLRCSPRSGDLSVYWYQQSLDQGLQFLIQYYNGEERAKGNILERFSAQQFPDLHSELNLSSLELGDSALYFCASSSRTGVRAGELFFGEGSRLTVL.

This clonotype was seen a handful of times. The chain is built from TRBV20-1 and TRBJ2-2; 12 bases are a match to TRBD2. CDR3 size: 15 residues. The V gene's germline CDR1 is DFQATT and CDR2 SNEGSKA (reference sequence). J lost 4 bases, V lost 5 bases, and 5 bases had no gene match. The CDR3 DNA reads as TGCAGTGCTTGTCAACTAGCGGGAGGCACCGGGGAGCTGTTTTTT. It is translated as CSACQLAGGTGELFF.

A few counts support this clonotype. The rearrangement uses TRBV4-3 and TRBJ2-1; D ambiguous. CDR1 and CDR2 (germline): LGHNA, YSLEER. V was pared by 0 bases and J by 1 base, with 10 bases between. The CDR3 extends over 16 amino acids. CDR3 amino acids: CASSQEYQRSYNEQFF. For the CDR3, the DNA is TGCGCCAGCAGCCAAGAATACCAGCGTTCCTACAATGAGCAGTTCTTC.

There are many counts of this clonotype. V and J are TRBV12-3 or TRBV12-4 and TRBJ1-2, with D possibly TRBD1 on 6 matching bases. V shed 3 bases and J shed 7 bases, with 15 bases lying between them. This CDR3 comprises 14 residues. In DNA form, the CDR3 reads TGTGCCAGCAGTTTCAACCCGGGGGGGCTTGGCTACACCTTC. Protein sequence: CASSFNPGGLGYTF.

This chain uses TRBV4-3 with TRBJ2-1, with 9 bases matching TRBD2. In germline, CDR1 is LGHNA, CDR2 YSLEER. The V and J ends lost 5 bases and 2 bases, in that order; junction bases with no gene match: 13. This CDR3 has 18 amino acids. This CDR3 reads CASSELLGTSSPYNEQFF. CDR3 DNA sequence: TGCGCCAGCAGCGAGTTACTGGGGACTAGCAGCCCCTACAATGAGCAGTTCTTC.

This clonotype was counted only a few times. The chain links TRBV15 to TRBJ2-1; TRBD2 matches 8 bases. CDR1 and CDR2 (germline): LNHNV, YYDKDF (reference sequence). The CDR3 is 14 residues long. The J segment lost 6 bases and the V segment lost 1 base, leaving 2 bases of the junction unmatched. CDR3 nucleotide sequence: TGTGCCACCAGCAGAGCGGGAGGGTTCAATGAGCAGTTCTTC. It is translated as CATSRAGGFNEQFF.

A few counts support this clonotype. This rearrangement joins TRBV20-1 to TRBJ1-6; 7 bases align to TRBD1. The length of the CDR3 is 13 residues. The ends lost 6 bases at V and 9 bases at J; junction bases unmatched: 8. Germline V CDR1 and CDR2: DFQATT, SNEGSKA (reference sequence). Written as DNA, the CDR3 is TGCAGTGCCCACCCTCAGGGGGTTTCACCCCTCCACTTT. Amino acid sequence: CSAHPQGVSPLHF.